The 28 T cell receptor beta chains below all came from one sample that was sequenced in a study of blood T cells in healthy people across ages. A sample-barcoded 5' primer and a J-beta primer mix were used in a second PCR of about 7 to 12 cycles. MiXCR, applied by TCRdb to the 5' RACE reads, yields one record per CDR3 protein. Among 1 million or so distinct CDR3 sequences, more than 40% were seen once, and the ten largest hold under 20%. Sequenced sample: blood. The origin of the receptors is a woman aged 60-75 years in good health.

The chain employs TRBV6-1 and TRBJ2-1; a possible D gene is TRBD2 (6 bases). The germline CDR1 and CDR2 sequences are MNHNS and SASEGT. The CDR3 is 15 residues long. The V and J ends lost 3 bases and 9 bases respectively, with 18 bases between them. CDR3 in DNA: TGTGCCAGCAGTGATCGGGGAGGTGTGTGGCTTGAGCAGTTCTTC. The encoded protein is CASSDRGGVWLEQFF.

This chain connects TRBV20-1 to TRBJ2-4; D unclear. The CDR3 is made up of 12 amino acids. Germline CDR1 reads DFQATT; CDR2 reads SNEGSKA (reference sequence). V gave up 0 bases and J gave up 6 bases, with 6 bases separating them. The CDR3 coding sequence is TGCAGTGCTAGAGATTTTGGAAACATTCAGTACTTC. It encodes CSARDFGNIQYF.

The gene calls are TRBV3-1 and TRBJ2-5, with D tentatively TRBD2 (5 bases). The length of the CDR3 is 16 residues. V shed 4 bases and J shed 4 bases, with 19 bases lying between them. Germline V gene data show CDR1 as LGHDT and CDR2 as YNNKEL (reference sequence). The CDR3 is CASSRQGWRGRETQYF. The CDR3 DNA reads TGTGCCAGCAGCCGACAAGGGTGGAGAGGGAGAGAGACCCAGTACTTC.

In the case of this clonotype: The junction does not match germline at one end; this may be a read error. V and J are TRBV7-9 and TRBJ2-1, with unresolved D. The CDR3 extends over 12 amino acids. Germline-derived CDR1 and CDR2 are SEHNR and FQNEAQ (reference sequence). Here the CDR3 reads CAGSLIPHEQFF. In DNA, the CDR3 is TGTGCCGGCAGCTTAATTCCCCATGAGCAGTTCTTC.

CDR3 bases: TGTGCCAGCATTAGTACCCTTCACGGGGGGGGCTACACCTTC. Its translation: CASISTLHGGGYTF. The chain combines TRBV6-5 with TRBJ1-2, with D tentatively TRBD1 (5 bases). Between the trimmed V and J ends, which lost 7 bases and 8 bases, there was a span of 20 bases. Germline V gene sequence: CDR1 MNHEY, CDR2 SVGAGI. The CDR3 spans 14 residues.

This clonotype was counted only a few times. This chain connects TRBV12-3 or TRBV12-4 to TRBJ2-5; possibly TRBD2 for D (6 bases). Trimming shortened V by 3 bases and J by 3 bases, and 14 bases separated the two germline ends. The CDR3 loop spans 15 amino acids. CDR3 region: CASSFGGGLEETQYF. CDR3 sequence (DNA): TGTGCCAGCAGTTTTGGCGGAGGGTTAGAAGAGACCCAGTACTTC.

V gene TRBV25-1 combines with J gene TRBJ2-3; D call uncertain. CDR1 is MGHDK and CDR2 is SYGVNS in the germline V gene. Trimming shortened V by 1 base and J by 9 bases, and 11 bases separated the two germline ends. This CDR3 is 13 amino acids long. Here the CDR3 DNA reads TGTGCCAGCAGTGAATCGACAACCGGAACGCAGTATTTT. Translated: CASSESTTGTQYF.

The V gene is TRBV10-3, the J gene TRBJ2-3, with 8 bases matching TRBD2. V was pared by 6 bases and J by 2 bases, with 7 bases of the junction left unmatched. CDR1 and CDR2 (germline): ENHRY, SYGVKD. CDR3 length equals 15 residues. CDR3 coding DNA: TGTGCCATCAGGAAGATTAGCGGGAACACAGATACGCAGTATTTT. The encoded protein is CAIRKISGNTDTQYF.

This clonotype occurred a few times. This rearrangement joins TRBV14 to TRBJ2-1, with 9 bases aligning to TRBD2. Germline trimming cut 0 bases from V and 2 bases from J; bases unmatched to any gene: 2. The CDR3 contains 16 residues. Per germline, CDR1 SGHDN and CDR2 FVKESK. This CDR3 reads CASSQEERGAYNEQFF. The CDR3 nucleotides read TGTGCCAGCAGCCAAGAAGAGCGGGGGGCCTACAATGAGCAGTTCTTC.

The rearrangement links TRBV28 to TRBJ2-1; D ambiguous. CDR3 length: 15 residues. The V gene's germline CDR1 is MDHEN and CDR2 SYDVKM. The V and J ends lost 1 base and 10 bases respectively, with 17 bases between them. This CDR3 reads CASSLLAGPDREQFF. In DNA, the CDR3 is TGTGCCAGCAGTTTATTAGCTGGGCCGGACCGGGAGCAGTTCTTC.

This clonotype has a count of ten or more. The chain recombines TRBV7-9 with TRBJ1-3, with D hard to call. Trimming removed 7 bases at V and 3 bases at J, with 19 bases between. The CDR3 runs 16 residues. CDR1 is SEHNR, CDR2 FQNEAQ, per germline (reference sequence). This CDR3 is CASIGHTDQFGNTIYF. As DNA, the CDR3 is TGTGCCAGCATCGGCCACACTGACCAGTTTGGAAACACCATATATTTT. The entire variable domain, with the rest obtained from reference TRBV7-9 and TRBJ1-3, is as follows: DTGVSQNPRHKITKRGQNVTFRCDPISEHNRLYWYRQTLGQGPEFLTYFQNEAQLEKSRLLSDRFSAERPKGSFSTLEIQRTEQGDSAMYLCASIGHTDQFGNTIYFGEGSWLTVV.

The chain uses TRBV6-6 and TRBJ2-3, with D possibly matching TRBD1 (6 bases). There are 12 residues in the CDR3. Trimming pared 6 bases from V and 14 bases from J, leaving 18 bases between. Germline V gene sequence: CDR1 MNHNY, CDR2 SVGAGI (reference sequence). This chain's CDR3 is CASSTHRVARYF. DNA of the CDR3: TGTGCCAGCAGCACCCACAGGGTTGCGCGGTATTTT.

The V gene is TRBV12-3 or TRBV12-4, the J gene TRBJ2-1, with 8 bases matching TRBD2. CDR3 length equals 14 residues. V lost 6 bases to trimming and J lost 2 bases; unmatched junction nucleotides: 3. For the CDR3, the DNA is TGTGCCAGCAGAGCGGGAGTTCCCTACAATGAGCAGTTCTTC. Amino acid sequence: CASRAGVPYNEQFF.

The V call is TRBV30, the J call TRBJ2-6; D is unresolved. Trimming pared 3 bases from V and 4 bases from J, leaving 19 bases between. Germline V gene sequence: CDR1 GTSNPN, CDR2 SVGIG (reference sequence). This CDR3 is built from 17 residues. CDR3 sequence (DNA): TGTGCCTGGAGGCCTGGCTCGGCCAATACCGGGGCCAACGTCCTGACTTTC. It is translated as CAWRPGSANTGANVLTF.

As to this clonotype: One junction end disagrees with the germline gene, perhaps due to a read error. The V and J genes are TRBV12-3 or TRBV12-4 and TRBJ2-1, with D maybe TRBD1 (6 bases). This CDR3 is built from 15 residues. The CDR3 DNA reads TGTGCCAGCAGCCCCGCGACAGGACTCTACTATGAGCAGTTCTTC. It yields the protein CASSPATGLYYEQFF.

This clonotype has ten or more counts. V gene TRBV7-2 combines with J gene TRBJ2-7, with TRBD2 matching over 10 bases. V shed 4 bases and J 4 bases; nucleotides not matched to a gene: 10. The germline V gene encodes CDR1 SGHTA and CDR2 FQGNSA. The CDR3 contains 16 residues. DNA for the CDR3: TGTGCCAGCAGCTCCCCGAGGACTAGCGGACGATACGAGCAGTACTTC. The encoded protein is CASSSPRTSGRYEQYF.

This clonotype is a singleton in its sample. Mismatch with germline at one junction end may stem from a read error. The chain recombines TRBV3-1 with TRBJ1-2, with 8 bases aligning to TRBD1. Looked up from germline, CDR1 is LGHDT and CDR2 is YNNKEL (reference sequence). The CDR3 sequence is 13 residues long. CDR3 residues: CASRDRGNYGYIF. The DNA of the CDR3 is TGTGCCAGCAGAGACAGGGGAAACTATGGCTACATCTTC.

The chain carries TRBV5-6 and TRBJ2-7, with TRBD1 identical over 9 bases. Germline assignment: CDR1 SGHDT and CDR2 YYEEEE. CDR3 length: 15 residues. The J segment lost 6 bases and the V segment lost 2 bases, leaving 9 bases of the junction unmatched. The CDR3 nucleotides read TGTGCCAGCAGCTTACCAGGACAGGGGAAAGGCGAGCAGTACTTC. Protein: CASSLPGQGKGEQYF.

V is TRBV2 and J is TRBJ2-3; 12 bases line up with TRBD1. Per germline, CDR1 SNHLY and CDR2 FYNNEI. The CDR3 runs to 16 residues. With 4 bases clipped from V and 3 bases from J, the junction kept 5 bases outside the gene matches. The CDR3 loop reads CASSGDRGRLTDTQYF. CDR3 coding DNA: TGTGCCAGCAGTGGGGACAGGGGGCGATTAACAGATACGCAGTATTTT.

V usage is TRBV5-1 and J usage is TRBJ2-1; tentatively, D is TRBD2 (7 bases). Germline V lookup: CDR1 SGHRS, CDR2 YFSETQ. CDR3 size: 16 residues. V lost 1 base, J lost 2 bases, and 13 bases lay in between. Here the CDR3 reads CASSLRGGDTYNEQFF. DNA for the CDR3: TGCGCCAGCAGCTTGAGGGGGGGGGATACCTACAATGAGCAGTTCTTC.

The chain recombines TRBV20-1 with TRBJ2-4; D is possibly TRBD2 (6 bases). Near its end, the DNA agrees better with TRBJ2-7, so the J call may be wrong. The CDR3 is made up of 16 amino acids. In germline, CDR1 is DFQATT, CDR2 SNEGSKA (reference sequence). For the CDR3, the DNA is TGCAGTGCGATCGGGGTGGGGGAGGCCTACGTCCACGAGCAGTACTTC. It specifies CSAIGVGEAYVHEQYF.

The rearrangement links TRBV6-1 to TRBJ2-3; unclear D gene. This CDR3 has 14 amino acids. CDR1 and CDR2 from the germline V gene are MNHNS and SASEGT. Deletions cut 1 base from V and 2 bases from J, with 7 bases between. The CDR3, as DNA: TGTGCCAGCAGTGAAGTTGCGTTCACAGATACGCAGTATTTT. Protein: CASSEVAFTDTQYF.

The chain is built from TRBV7-8 and TRBJ2-3; TRBD2 matches at 7 bases. CDR3 length: 16 residues. The germline V gene encodes CDR1 SGHVS and CDR2 FQNEAQ. The junction had 10 bases not matched to a gene; V was cut back by 7 bases and J by 0 bases. The CDR3 DNA is TGTGCCAGCACCAACCTCCCTAGCGGTAGCACAGATACGCAGTATTTT. Amino acids: CASTNLPSGSTDTQYF.

The chain recombines TRBV5-1 with TRBJ2-1; 10 nucleotides agree with TRBD1. There are 16 residues in the CDR3. The trim removed 2 bases at V and 4 bases at J, leaving 6 bases unmatched. Per germline, CDR1 SGHRS and CDR2 YFSETQ. The CDR3 reads CASSLDRGRRYNEQFF. CDR3 DNA: TGCGCCAGCAGCTTAGACAGGGGGCGACGGTACAATGAGCAGTTCTTC.

This chain links TRBV10-3 with TRBJ1-2; the D is unclear. The germline CDR1 and CDR2 sequences are ENHRY and SYGVKD. V was shortened by 6 bases and J by 8 bases, with 13 bases between the two germline ends. CDR3 length equals 12 residues. This CDR3 is CAIREGGLGYTF. CDR3 in DNA: TGTGCCATCAGGGAAGGAGGGCTCGGCTACACCTTC.

The genes are TRBV6-1 and TRBJ1-4; 10 bases fit TRBD1. Germline-derived CDR1 and CDR2 are MNHNS and SASEGT. The CDR3 runs 15 residues. Losses at the gene ends were 6 bases for V and 6 bases for J; bases not matched to a gene: 7. The CDR3 DNA is TGTGCCAGCAGGAATTCGGGACAGGGGTATGAAAAACTGTTTTTT. Its protein product is CASRNSGQGYEKLFF.

This clonotype has a single count. CDR3 coding DNA: TGTGCCAGCAGTCCCCGGGACAGGGCTAACGGGGAGCTGTTTTTT. Translation: CASSPRDRANGELFF. The chain links TRBV12-3 or TRBV12-4 to TRBJ2-2, with 9 bases identical to TRBD1. The trim removed 5 bases at V and 7 bases at J, leaving 8 bases unmatched. The CDR3 is 15 residues long.

This clonotype was counted a single time. A junction end diverges from the germline sequence, so it may reflect a read error. This chain links TRBV12-3 or TRBV12-4 with TRBJ2-7; D gene uncertain. The CDR3 is made up of 16 amino acids. The chain's CDR3 is CASSTPNAKVSYEQYF. CDR3 sequence (DNA): TGTGCCAGCAGTACACCCAACGCGAAAGTATCCTATGAGCAGTACTTC.